These T cell receptor beta chains were read from a single sample in a study of T cell responses to AZD1222 COVID-19 vaccine. Profiled with immunoSEQ multiplex PCR; TCRdb holds only in-frame clones, not every one. The data show 150,000 to 160,000 clones, about 88% seen once. Sequences were derived from peripheral blood, sampled after recovery from COVID-19. The source of these receptors is an adult who had recovered from COVID-19. Each CDR3 is given with its conserved first and last residue. Fields, in order: CDR3 DNA, CDR3 protein, V gene, D gene, clone size, J gene. The D gene is left open where the match is weak. Size is stated for part of the rows, as once, few or many counts, or as a class when the clone is expanded.

TGTGCCAGCAGTGCCGGTACCTTCACAGATACGCAGTATTTT	CASSAGTFTDTQYF	TRBV28	.	once	TRBJ2-3
TGCAGTGCCAACTACCAAGAGACCCAGTACTTC	CSANYQETQYF	TRBV20-1	.	once	TRBJ2-5
TGCGCCAGCAGCTGGGACAGGATGAACACTGAAGCTTTCTTT	CASSWDRMNTEAFF	TRBV5-1	TRBD1	once	TRBJ1-1
TGCGCCAGCAGTGAGTCCACGGGGCTCCAAGAGACCCAGTACTTC	CASSESTGLQETQYF	TRBV10-2	.	.	TRBJ2-5
TGCAGTGCTAGTCCGGGGGAGGTTGAAAAACTGTTTTTT	CSASPGEVEKLFF	TRBV20-1	.	.	TRBJ1-4
TGTGCCACCAGCATAAACAGGGGGAGAGGGCGGCAGTTCTTC	CATSINRGRGRQFF	TRBV15	TRBD1	.	TRBJ2-1
TGTGCCAGCAGTCCCGCCGGGACAGGGGCCCAGCAGTACTTC	CASSPAGTGAQQYF	TRBV6-6	TRBD1	once	TRBJ2-7
TGCAGCGTTGTAGTACAGCCCCTCAATGAGCAGTTCTTC	CSVVVQPLNEQFF	TRBV29-1	.	.	TRBJ2-1
TGCGCCAGCAGCCTAAGGCCGGGTTATCAGCCCCAGCATTTT	CASSLRPGYQPQHF	TRBV4-3	.	.	TRBJ1-5
TGTGCCAGCAGCCCCGGGACTAGTGGAGCCCTCGAGCAGTACTTC	CASSPGTSGALEQYF	TRBV5-4	TRBD2	.	TRBJ2-7
TGCGCCAGCAGCCAAGATCTGGGACACTACGAGCAGTACTTC	CASSQDLGHYEQYF	TRBV4-3	.	.	TRBJ2-7
TGTGCCATCAGTGGAGATGTCGGCACTGAAGCTTTCTTT	CAISGDVGTEAFF	TRBV10-3	.	few	TRBJ1-1
TGTGCCAGCAGCGAGTTTACAGGGAACTATGGCTACACCTTC	CASSEFTGNYGYTF	TRBV11-2	.	.	TRBJ1-2
TGTGCCAGCAGTTACAGACTAGCGGGGAGAGAGACCCAGTACTTC	CASSYRLAGRETQYF	TRBV6-2/TRBV6-3	TRBD2	once	TRBJ2-5
TGTGCCAGCAGTGGGTTGGGGGTCGGCCAGCCCCAGCATTTT	CASSGLGVGQPQHF	TRBV2	.	.	TRBJ1-5
TGTGCCAGCGGTTCAAAGGGGGATCAGCCCCAGCATTTT	CASGSKGDQPQHF	TRBV6-1	.	.	TRBJ1-5
TGTGCCAGCAGCCCGTCGGCAGGGGGCAACTATGGCTACACCTTC	CASSPSAGGNYGYTF	TRBV7-2	TRBD1	.	TRBJ1-2
TGCGCCAGCGCCTTGCTCGGGGTGGGCACTGAAGCTTTCTTT	CASALLGVGTEAFF	TRBV5-1	.	.	TRBJ1-1
TGTGCCAGCAGTCCCACGACAGGGGAGAACTATGGCTACACCTTC	CASSPTTGENYGYTF	TRBV25-1	TRBD1	.	TRBJ1-2
TGTGCCAGCAGTTACCGGGCGGGGGCTATTCAAGAGACCCAGTACTTC	CASSYRAGAIQETQYF	TRBV6-2/TRBV6-3	.	once	TRBJ2-5
TGTGCCAGCAGTCACGGGACTAGCGGGCCCCGGGACACCGGGGAGCTGTTTTTT	CASSHGTSGPRDTGELFF	TRBV6-2/TRBV6-3	TRBD2	many	TRBJ2-2